This T cell receptor beta chain is from a study of T cells expressing NK-cell markers. Background on the study: Seropositivity for HCMV was found in most of the eight sequenced donors, with one seronegative.

No DNA is given; TCRdb re-called the 5' RACE reads and lists each CDR3 protein once. The listing contains 500,000 to 600,000 distinct CDR3 sequences. Study results and limitations: HCMV specificity of the expanded NKG2C+ T cell clones was not established. In a handful of donors, dominant clonotypes made up about 28.3-60.1% of CD3+CD56-NKG2C+ cells. Each of about 6 donors carried dominant NKG2C+ clonotypes accounting for roughly 1.0-7.5% of CD8+ T cells.

As regards this clonotype: Its target is not known.

The material sequenced was blood T cells: a sorted CD56 or NKG2C T cell subset, CD4+ or CD8+ T cells, or bulk PBMC T cells (not recorded which). The receptor was derived from a young man in good health.

The CDR3 loop is CAISGLAGNQETQYF. The V call is TRBV10-3, the J call TRBJ2-5; TCRdb names TRBD2, which stays unverified in the absence of DNA. This CDR3 contains 15 residues. Germline loops: CDR1 ENHRY, CDR2 SYGVKD.